This note documents a single T cell receptor (beta chain) sequence. Its antigen is still unknown. Sequenced with the Oncomine TCR Beta short-read assay was DNA taken from cultured CD4+ T cells. Genomic DNA extraction was carried out from cultured CD4+ T cells. TCRdb itself ran the PCR reads through MiXCR, one entry per CDR3 protein. Among 10,000 or so distinct CDR3 sequences listed, about 66% were seen once. These data come from a study of vaccination and CD4 T cells after COVID-19. V was pared by 8 bases and J by 5 bases, with 12 bases between. The V gene's germline CDR1 is MDHEN and CDR2 SYDVKM. The CDR3 sequence is 12 residues long. Treatment defined: roughly ten-day PBMC culture with coronavirus spike peptide pools or control peptides (ViraFEST assay). Half-medium replacement with fresh IL-2 medium took place on days 3 and 7.

This sequence joins TRBV28 and TRBJ1-2, with TRBD1 as a possible D gene (6 bases). The specimen was CD4+ T cells from blood, cultured in vitro. This clonotype was sampled from a human donor who had recovered from COVID-19. The DNA of the CDR3 is TGTGCCAGCGGACAGCTTCTTTATGGCTACACCTTC. Its translation is CASGQLLYGYTF.